Shown below are 32 T cell receptor beta chains from a single sample sequenced in a study of T cell changes during pregnancy in multiple sclerosis (dated by TCRdb to about 2019). The method was the immunoSEQ multiplex PCR assay. TCRdb carries this immuneACCESS record with in-frame sequences only. Its versions omit some clonotypes, under half of them owing to an unresolved V gene in the studies checked, with the rest unexplained. The sample table contains fewer than 130,000 clones; only one count was recorded for approximately 91% of them. The ten largest clonotypes hold about 3% of the sample. The specimen was peripheral blood, collected after pregnancy. Receptors were obtained from a female donor with multiple sclerosis, enrolled in a pregnancy study.

The rearrangement joins TRBV5-4 to TRBJ2-3; 14 bases match TRBD2. This CDR3 comprises 18 residues. J lost 0 bases, V lost 3 bases, and 6 bases had no gene match. Germline-derived CDR1 and CDR2 are SGHNT and YYREEE (reference sequence). CDR3 region: CASSSRLAGGISTDTQYF. CDR3 bases: TGTGCCAGCAGCTCCAGACTAGCGGGGGGGATCAGCACAGATACGCAGTATTTT.

The V gene is TRBV13, the J gene TRBJ1-5; TRBD1 aligns across 7 bases. Germline V gene sequence: CDR1 PRHDT, CDR2 FYEKMQ (reference sequence). Trimming removed 3 bases from V and 5 bases from J; junction bases left unmatched: 4. The CDR3 totals 14 residues. In nucleotides, the CDR3 is TGTGCCAGCAGCTTCCGGGACAGCTATCAGCCCCAGCATTTT. Amino acid sequence: CASSFRDSYQPQHF.

The gene calls are TRBV9 and TRBJ1-2, with D perhaps matching TRBD1 (6 bases). The CDR3 runs to 16 residues. CDR1 SGDLS and CDR2 YYNGEE come from the germline V gene. V was clipped by 0 bases and J by 4 bases, with 16 bases between them. The CDR3 DNA reads as TGTGCCAGCAGCGTAGACTCTAAGACAGGCGGCTATGGCTACACCTTC. Residues: CASSVDSKTGGYGYTF. The whole variable domain, filled in from reference TRBV9 and TRBJ1-2, reads DSGVTQTPKHLITATGQRVTLRCSPRSGDLSVYWYQQSLDQGLQFLIQYYNGEERAKGNILERFSAQQFPDLHSELNLSSLELGDSALYFCASSVDSKTGGYGYTFGSGTRLTVV.

The rearrangement links TRBV9 to TRBJ2-7, with 8 bases fitting TRBD1. This CDR3 has 14 residues. The junction had 10 bases not matched to a gene; V was cut back by 10 bases and J by 1 base. Germline V gene data show CDR1 as SGDLS and CDR2 as YYNGEE. CDR3 nucleotide sequence: TGTGCCCTCGGCCCAGACAGGGGTTCCTACGAGCAGTACTTC. Protein sequence: CALGPDRGSYEQYF.

The gene calls are TRBV5-1 and TRBJ2-4, with a possible D match to TRBD1 (6 bases). The CDR3 runs to 16 residues. The V and J ends lost 0 bases and 8 bases respectively, with 18 bases between them. The germline CDR1 and CDR2 sequences are SGHRS and YFSETQ. The CDR3 nucleotides read TGCGCCAGCAGCTTGGTGCCACAGGGAGTCGGGCACATTCAGTACTTC. Its translation is CASSLVPQGVGHIQYF. The full variable domain, completed using reference TRBV5-1 and TRBJ2-4, is KAGVTQTPRYLIKTRGQQVTLSCSPISGHRSVSWYQQTPGQGLQFLFEYFSETQRNKGNFPGRFSGRQFSNSRSEMNVSTLELGDSALYLCASSLVPQGVGHIQYFGAGTRLSVL.

The rearrangement links TRBV5-1 to TRBJ2-3, with 8 nucleotides matching TRBD2. Germline CDR1 and CDR2: SGHRS and YFSETQ. V lost 0 bases to trimming and J lost 4 bases; unmatched junction nucleotides: 4. The CDR3 covers 15 residues. CDR3 coding DNA: TGCGCCAGCAGCTTGGGCCGGGGGGGCTCAGATACGCAGTATTTT. It is translated as CASSLGRGGSDTQYF. Filled out from reference TRBV5-1 and TRBJ2-3, the complete variable domain reads KAGVTQTPRYLIKTRGQQVTLSCSPISGHRSVSWYQQTPGQGLQFLFEYFSETQRNKGNFPGRFSGRQFSNSRSEMNVSTLELGDSALYLCASSLGRGGSDTQYFGPGTRLTVL.

The chain combines TRBV6-1 with TRBJ1-2; 9 bases align to TRBD1. J lost 4 bases, V lost 7 bases, and 7 bases had no gene match. CDR3 length equals 14 residues. Germline CDR1 reads MNHNS; CDR2 reads SASEGT. The chain's CDR3 is CASILQGAAYGYTF. The DNA for the CDR3 is TGTGCCAGCATTCTACAGGGGGCTGCCTATGGCTACACCTTC.

This sequence joins TRBV19 and TRBJ2-6; possible D gene TRBD2, 5 bases. Germline-derived CDR1 and CDR2 are LNHDA and SQIVND (reference sequence). This CDR3 is built from 17 residues. V lost 6 bases, J lost 2 bases, and 17 bases lay in between. CDR3 protein: CASSEGLGSPGANVLTF. The CDR3 DNA follows: TGTGCCAGTAGCGAGGGATTGGGTAGCCCTGGGGCCAACGTCCTGACTTTC.

This chain uses TRBV6-5 with TRBJ2-7; TRBD1 matches 7 bases. Germline V gene data show CDR1 as MNHEY and CDR2 as SVGAGI. This CDR3 is 15 amino acids long. V was clipped by 6 bases and J by 2 bases; unmatched bases: 10. The CDR3 sequence is CASRPGDSPPYEQYF. The CDR3 DNA reads TGTGCCAGCAGACCCGGGGACAGCCCCCCCTACGAGCAGTACTTC.

The chain is built from TRBV9 and TRBJ1-2; D remains unclear. The V and J ends lost 4 bases and 10 bases respectively, with 17 bases between them. The germline V gene encodes CDR1 SGDLS and CDR2 YYNGEE. CDR3 length: 13 residues. CDR3 DNA sequence: TGTGCCAGCAGCCCCCCCGGGAGCATGGACTACACCTTC. Translating it yields CASSPPGSMDYTF.

This rearrangement joins TRBV13 to TRBJ2-1; possibly TRBD2 for D (5 bases). CDR1 is PRHDT, CDR2 FYEKMQ, per germline (reference sequence). Trimming left V 7 bases short and J 7 bases short, with 11 bases between. The CDR3 length is 12 residues. CDR3 DNA sequence: TGTGCCAGCACCCTGGGAGCTAATGAGCAGTTCTTC. Translating it yields CASTLGANEQFF.

This clone has more than one count but fewer than ten. The chain links TRBV9 to TRBJ2-2, with a weak D call TRBD2 (6 bases). This CDR3 is built from 15 residues. The germline V gene has CDR1 SGDLS and CDR2 YYNGEE. The V and J ends lost 2 bases and 7 bases respectively, with 15 bases between them. CDR3 DNA: TGTGCCAGCAGCGTGGGGGACTTTTCTCACGGGGAGCTGTTTTTT. Amino acid sequence: CASSVGDFSHGELFF.

The genes are TRBV25-1 and TRBJ2-2, with 8 positions matching TRBD2. The junction had 10 bases not matched to a gene; V was cut back by 9 bases and J by 4 bases. Germline V CDR1 and CDR2: MGHDK, SYGVNS. The CDR3 sequence is 15 residues long. The CDR3 sequence is CASSSGETLTGELFF. The CDR3, as DNA: TGTGCCAGTAGTAGCGGGGAGACGCTCACCGGGGAGCTGTTTTTT. Looking up the rest from reference TRBV25-1 and TRBJ2-2 gives the full variable domain: EADIYQTPRYLVIGTGKKITLECSQTMGHDKMYWYQQDPGMELHLIHYSYGVNSTEKGDLSSESTVSRIRTEHFPLTLESARPSHTSQYLCASSSGETLTGELFFGEGSRLTVL.

The chain recombines TRBV19 with TRBJ2-3; D is ambiguous. Looked up from germline, CDR1 is LNHDA and CDR2 is SQIVND (reference sequence). The CDR3 has 13 amino acids. The V and J ends lost 6 bases and 1 base respectively, with 8 bases between them. DNA for the CDR3: TGTGCCAGTAGCCAAACTCGCACAGATACGCAGTATTTT. Protein sequence: CASSQTRTDTQYF.

The chain uses TRBV9 and TRBJ2-5; D is possibly TRBD2 (6 bases). Germline assignment: CDR1 SGDLS and CDR2 YYNGEE. V dropped 6 bases and J dropped 3 bases, with 18 bases sitting between them. This CDR3 is built from 15 residues. The CDR3 DNA is TGTGCCAGCAAATTGGGCGGGGCCCCGGAAGAGACCCAGTACTTC. It is translated as CASKLGGAPEETQYF. Full variable domain (missing parts from reference TRBV9 and TRBJ2-5): DSGVTQTPKHLITATGQRVTLRCSPRSGDLSVYWYQQSLDQGLQFLIQYYNGEERAKGNILERFSAQQFPDLHSELNLSSLELGDSALYFCASKLGGAPEETQYFGPGTRLLVL.

The chain links TRBV9 to TRBJ1-2; 10 bases match TRBD1. The CDR3 contains 14 residues. CDR1 is SGDLS and CDR2 is YYNGEE in the germline V gene. J was trimmed by 6 bases and V by 3 bases; bases with no gene match: 5. CDR3 loop: CASSAGDRGNGYTF. The CDR3 coding sequence is TGTGCCAGCAGCGCCGGGGACAGGGGTAATGGCTACACCTTC.

The V gene is TRBV19, the J gene TRBJ1-2, with a weak D call TRBD1 (6 bases). The CDR3 contains 13 residues. Trimming shortened V by 6 bases and J by 4 bases, and 12 bases separated the two germline ends. Germline V CDR1 and CDR2: LNHDA, SQIVND (reference sequence). The CDR3 loop reads CASSLQGSYGYTF. The CDR3 region has the DNA TGTGCCAGTAGCCTACAGGGTTCCTATGGCTACACCTTC.

The V call is TRBV19, the J call TRBJ1-2, with D tentatively TRBD1 (6 bases). CDR3 length equals 12 residues. V was cut by 4 bases and J by 8 bases, with 11 bases left in between. Per germline, CDR1 LNHDA and CDR2 SQIVND (reference sequence). CDR3 region: CASSTRQAGYTF. As DNA, the CDR3 is TGTGCCAGTAGTACCCGACAGGCCGGCTACACCTTC. The whole variable domain, filled in from reference TRBV19 and TRBJ1-2, reads DGGITQSPKYLFRKEGQNVTLSCEQNLNHDAMYWYRQDPGQGLRLIYYSQIVNDFQKGDIAEGYSVSREKKESFPLTVTSAQKNPTAFYLCASSTRQAGYTFGSGTRLTVV.

This chain connects TRBV4-1 to TRBJ1-1, with D perhaps matching TRBD1 (6 bases). This CDR3 comprises 15 residues. In germline, CDR1 is MGHRA, CDR2 YSYEKL. V was cut by 5 bases and J by 4 bases, with 17 bases left in between. The CDR3 loop reads CASSLRGGGPTEAFF. The CDR3 DNA sequence: TGCGCCAGCAGCTTAAGAGGGGGGGGGCCCACTGAAGCTTTCTTT.

The chain combines TRBV27 with TRBJ1-4, with 9 bases matching TRBD1. After removal of 4 bases from V and 10 bases from J, the junction contained 7 bases not matched to a gene. The CDR3 runs 14 residues. Germline V CDR1 and CDR2: MNHEY, SMNVEV (reference sequence). CDR3 DNA: TGTGCCAGCAGTTCGGGACAGGGAATCGGAAAACTGTTTTTT. Translated, it gives CASSSGQGIGKLFF.

The CDR3 DNA is TGTGCCAGCAGCAATACAGGGAACACTGAAGCTTTCTTT. It translates to CASSNTGNTEAFF. This chain joins TRBV5-8 and TRBJ1-1, with D perhaps TRBD1 (5 bases). Trimming removed 4 bases from V and 1 base from J, with 8 bases in between. CDR3 length equals 13 residues. Germline V gene lookup returns CDR1 SGHTS and CDR2 YDEGEE.

This chain links TRBV10-3 with TRBJ2-1, with 7 bases aligning to TRBD1. J was trimmed by 3 bases and V by 6 bases; bases with no gene match: 11. Germline loops: CDR1 ENHRY, CDR2 SYGVKD. The CDR3 is 16 residues long. This chain's CDR3 is CAISNDRDPGYNEQFF. The CDR3 nucleotides are TGTGCCATCAGCAACGACAGGGATCCAGGCTACAATGAGCAGTTCTTC.

The chain recombines TRBV4-1 with TRBJ2-1; 7 bases align to TRBD1. V gave up 4 bases and J gave up 0 bases; unmatched junction bases: 0. Germline V gene data show CDR1 as MGHRA and CDR2 as YSYEKL. CDR3 length: 14 residues. CDR3 in DNA: TGCGCCAGCAGCCCAGGGGGCTCCTACAATGAGCAGTTCTTC. This encodes CASSPGGSYNEQFF.

The chain has TRBV9 and TRBJ2-1, with D maybe TRBD1 (6 bases). CDR1 and CDR2 from the germline V gene are SGDLS and YYNGEE. The CDR3 totals 18 residues. V lost 2 bases to trimming and J lost 3 bases, with 21 bases between them. The CDR3: CASSVNRDTATFYNEQFF. CDR3 DNA sequence: TGTGCCAGCAGCGTTAACCGGGACACTGCGACATTCTACAATGAGCAGTTCTTC.

The rearrangement links TRBV29-1 to TRBJ2-7; 12 bases are shared with TRBD2. Per germline, CDR1 SQVTM and CDR2 ANQGSEA. This CDR3 region has 15 residues. V was clipped by 4 bases and J by 3 bases; unmatched bases: 7. The DNA of the CDR3 is TGCAGCGTTGGCCTAGCGGGGGGGCAACTCTACGAGCAGTACTTC. Protein product: CSVGLAGGQLYEQYF.

V gene TRBV15 combines with J gene TRBJ2-3; D ambiguous. There are 12 residues in the CDR3. Germline V gene lookup returns CDR1 LNHNV and CDR2 YYDKDF (reference sequence). Between the trimmed V and J ends, which lost 6 bases and 0 bases, there was a span of 4 bases. CDR3 protein: CATRTSTDTQYF. Written as DNA, the CDR3 is TGTGCCACCAGGACTAGCACAGATACGCAGTATTTT.

The chain recombines TRBV23-1 with TRBJ2-7; the D gene is possibly TRBD1 (7 bases). Being an ORF, TRBV23-1 has a function that is uncertain. This CDR3 comprises 14 residues. Trimming cost V 3 bases and J 4 bases, with 13 bases left between them. The CDR3 nucleotides are TGCGCCAGCAGTCAGCGGGACAGAACTTACGAGCAGTACTTC. As protein: CASSQRDRTYEQYF.

Notes on this clone: The sample contains more than one DNA sequence encoding this CDR3. The chain couples TRBV9 to TRBJ2-5; TRBD2 matches at 8 bases. Looked up from germline, CDR1 is SGDLS and CDR2 is YYNGEE. The V segment lost 0 bases and the J segment 2 bases; nucleotides outside the gene matches: 3. The CDR3 has 15 residues. The CDR3 nucleotides read TGTGCCAGCAGCGTAGATCCGGGGGGGCAAGAGACCCAGTACTTC. Residues: CASSVDPGGQETQYF.

The chain uses TRBV9 and TRBJ2-6, with 16 bases fitting TRBD2. V dropped 3 bases and J dropped 4; count of bases not matched to a gene: 10. CDR3 length: 20 amino acids. In germline, CDR1 is SGDLS, CDR2 YYNGEE. The CDR3 here is CASSDPGTSGGAGGANVLTF. The CDR3 DNA follows: TGTGCCAGCAGCGACCCCGGGACTAGCGGGGGGGCGGGAGGGGCCAACGTCCTGACTTTC. The variable domain in full, with the rest retrieved from reference TRBV9 and TRBJ2-6, is DSGVTQTPKHLITATGQRVTLRCSPRSGDLSVYWYQQSLDQGLQFLIQYYNGEERAKGNILERFSAQQFPDLHSELNLSSLELGDSALYFCASSDPGTSGGAGGANVLTFGAGSRLTVL.

The chain carries TRBV7-9 and TRBJ1-1; D not resolved. CDR1 and CDR2 (germline): SEHNR, FQNEAQ (reference sequence). V gave up 5 bases and J gave up 1 base, with 11 bases separating them. This CDR3 has 14 residues. Written as DNA, the CDR3 is TGTGCCAGCAGCCCCGCCCGGGAGAACACTGAAGCTTTCTTT. It yields the protein CASSPARENTEAFF. The full variable domain, its missing parts supplied by reference TRBV7-9 and TRBJ1-1, is DTGVSQNPRHKITKRGQNVTFRCDPISEHNRLYWYRQTLGQGPEFLTYFQNEAQLEKSRLLSDRFSAERPKGSFSTLEIQRTEQGDSAMYLCASSPARENTEAFFGQGTRLTVV.

V and J are TRBV5-4 and TRBJ2-5; 7 nucleotides align to TRBD1. In germline, CDR1 is SGHNT, CDR2 YYREEE (reference sequence). The CDR3 totals 14 residues. With 2 bases clipped from V and 1 base from J, the junction kept 2 bases outside the gene matches. CDR3 sequence reads: CASSFHRGQETQYF. The CDR3 nucleotides are TGTGCCAGCAGCTTCCACAGGGGCCAAGAGACCCAGTACTTC.

The rearrangement joins TRBV5-6 to TRBJ2-1; 14 positions match TRBD2. The J segment lost 11 bases and the V segment lost 3 bases, leaving 4 bases of the junction unmatched. Germline V lookup: CDR1 SGHDT, CDR2 YYEEEE. There are 14 residues in the CDR3. In DNA, the CDR3 is TGTGCCAGCAGCTGGGGGACTAGCGGGGGCAAGCAGTTCTTC. Amino acid sequence: CASSWGTSGGKQFF.